A single T cell receptor beta chain is shown here with its context. Germline V gene lookup returns CDR1 GTSNPN and CDR2 SVGIG (reference sequence). The CDR3 extends over 16 amino acids. The V segment lost 0 bases and the J segment 8 bases; nucleotides outside the gene matches: 8. This specimen comes from a study of blood T cell repertoires in COVID-19. About the study: Acute and convalescent COVID-19 samples came from the United States, Italy and Spain. T cells, B-cell-depleted T cells, or PBMCs supplied cDNA or gDNA.

Original processing notes: Nucleated cell counts were estimated from reference gene primer amplification. The assay was immunoSEQ multiplex PCR, and TCRdb's table has in-frame clones only and misses some. The V and J calls and clone size come from that table; D and trimming were worked out from the DNA. In the table there are tens of thousands of clones, 80% to 90% of which are singletons. This chain joins TRBV30 and TRBJ1-4, with 11 bases identical to TRBD1. The sample taken for sequencing was peripheral blood. The receptor was isolated from a man in his fifties or sixties with active COVID-19. The chain's CDR3 is CAWSVRTGGRKEKLFF. CDR3 DNA: TGTGCCTGGAGTGTTAGGACAGGGGGCCGAAAAGAAAAACTGTTTTTT.